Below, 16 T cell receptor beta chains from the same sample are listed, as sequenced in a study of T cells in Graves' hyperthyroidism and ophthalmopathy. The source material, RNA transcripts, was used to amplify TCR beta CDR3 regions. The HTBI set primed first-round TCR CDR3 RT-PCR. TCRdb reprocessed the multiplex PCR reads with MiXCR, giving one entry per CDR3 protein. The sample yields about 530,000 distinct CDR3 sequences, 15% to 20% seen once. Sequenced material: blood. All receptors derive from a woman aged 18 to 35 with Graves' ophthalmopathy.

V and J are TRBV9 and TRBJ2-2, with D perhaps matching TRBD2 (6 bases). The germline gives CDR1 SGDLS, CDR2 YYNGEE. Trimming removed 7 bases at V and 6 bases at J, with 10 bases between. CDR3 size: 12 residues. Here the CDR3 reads CASGGGAGELFF. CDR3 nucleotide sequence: TGTGCCAGCGGAGGAGGGGCCGGGGAGCTGTTTTTT.

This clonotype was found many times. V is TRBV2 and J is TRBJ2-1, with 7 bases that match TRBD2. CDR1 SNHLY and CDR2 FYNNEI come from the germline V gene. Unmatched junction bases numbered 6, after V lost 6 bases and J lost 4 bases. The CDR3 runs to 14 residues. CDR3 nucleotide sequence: TGTGCCAGCAGGGAAAGCGGGGAGTACAATGAGCAGTTCTTC. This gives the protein CASRESGEYNEQFF.

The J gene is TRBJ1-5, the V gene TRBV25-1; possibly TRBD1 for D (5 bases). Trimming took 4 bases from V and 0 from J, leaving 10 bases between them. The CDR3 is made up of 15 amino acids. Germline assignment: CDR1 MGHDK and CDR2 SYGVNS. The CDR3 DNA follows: TGTGCCAGCAGTGTTACGGGGGATAGCAATCAGCCCCAGCATTTT. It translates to CASSVTGDSNQPQHF.

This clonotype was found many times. In DNA, the CDR3 is TGTGCCAGCGGAGATACAGCGAACACTGAAGCTTTCTTT. Translation gives CASGDTANTEAFF. V and J are TRBV28 and TRBJ1-1; D not resolved. Looked up from germline, CDR1 is MDHEN and CDR2 is SYDVKM. Trimming took 8 bases from V and 1 from J, leaving 11 bases between them. The CDR3 sequence is 13 residues long.

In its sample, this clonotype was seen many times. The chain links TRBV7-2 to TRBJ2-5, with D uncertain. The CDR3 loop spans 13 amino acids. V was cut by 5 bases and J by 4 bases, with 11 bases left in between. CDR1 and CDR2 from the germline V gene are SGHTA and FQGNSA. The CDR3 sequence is CASSPTLRETQYF. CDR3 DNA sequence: TGTGCCAGCAGCCCGACCCTGAGAGAGACCCAGTACTTC.

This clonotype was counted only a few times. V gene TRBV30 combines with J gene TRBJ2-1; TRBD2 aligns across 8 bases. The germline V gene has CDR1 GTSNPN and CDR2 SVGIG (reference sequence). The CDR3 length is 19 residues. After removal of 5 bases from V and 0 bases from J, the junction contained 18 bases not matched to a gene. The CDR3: CAWRPTAGGALTSYNEQFF. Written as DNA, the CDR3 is TGTGCCTGGCGCCCCACGGCGGGAGGAGCTCTTACCTCCTACAATGAGCAGTTCTTC.

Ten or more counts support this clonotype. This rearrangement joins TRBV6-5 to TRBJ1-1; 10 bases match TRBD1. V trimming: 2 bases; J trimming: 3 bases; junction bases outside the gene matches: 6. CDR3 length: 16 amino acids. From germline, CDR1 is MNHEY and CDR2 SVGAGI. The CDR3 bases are TGTGCCAGCAGTTACGCGGACAGGGGGTCATACACTGAAGCTTTCTTT. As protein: CASSYADRGSYTEAFF.

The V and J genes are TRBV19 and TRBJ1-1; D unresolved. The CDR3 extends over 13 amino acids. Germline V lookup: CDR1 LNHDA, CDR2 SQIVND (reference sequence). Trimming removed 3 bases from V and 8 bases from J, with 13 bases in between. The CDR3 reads CASSISGPSEAFF. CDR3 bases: TGTGCCAGTAGTATCAGCGGCCCATCGGAAGCTTTCTTT. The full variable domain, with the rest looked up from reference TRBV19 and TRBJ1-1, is DGGITQSPKYLFRKEGQNVTLSCEQNLNHDAMYWYRQDPGQGLRLIYYSQIVNDFQKGDIAEGYSVSREKKESFPLTVTSAQKNPTAFYLCASSISGPSEAFFGQGTRLTVV.

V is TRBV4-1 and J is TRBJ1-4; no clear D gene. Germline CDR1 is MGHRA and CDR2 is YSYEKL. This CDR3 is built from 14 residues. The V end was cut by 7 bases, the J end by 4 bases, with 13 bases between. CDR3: CASKKTGGNEKLFF. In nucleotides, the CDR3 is TGCGCCAGCAAGAAAACTGGCGGTAATGAAAAACTGTTTTTT.

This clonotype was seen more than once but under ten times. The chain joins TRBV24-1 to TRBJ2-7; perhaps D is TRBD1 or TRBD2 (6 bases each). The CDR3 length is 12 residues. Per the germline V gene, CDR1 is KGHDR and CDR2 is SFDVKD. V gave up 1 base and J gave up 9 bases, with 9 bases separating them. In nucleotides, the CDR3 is TGTGCCACCAGTGATTTCGGGGGCCGGCAGTACTTC. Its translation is CATSDFGGRQYF.

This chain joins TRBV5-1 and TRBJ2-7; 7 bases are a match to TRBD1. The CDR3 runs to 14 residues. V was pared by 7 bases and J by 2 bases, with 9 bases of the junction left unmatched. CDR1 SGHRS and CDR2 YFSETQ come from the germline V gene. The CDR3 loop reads CASGTAEGAYEQYF. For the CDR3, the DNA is TGCGCCAGCGGGACAGCCGAGGGGGCCTACGAGCAGTACTTC.

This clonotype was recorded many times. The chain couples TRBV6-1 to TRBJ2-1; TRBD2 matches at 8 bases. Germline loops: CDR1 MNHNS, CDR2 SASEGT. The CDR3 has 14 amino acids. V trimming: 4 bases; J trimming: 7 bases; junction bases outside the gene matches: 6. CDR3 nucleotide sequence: TGTGCCAGCAGTGTTAGCGGGATCGTTAATGAGCAGTTCTTC. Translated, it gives CASSVSGIVNEQFF.

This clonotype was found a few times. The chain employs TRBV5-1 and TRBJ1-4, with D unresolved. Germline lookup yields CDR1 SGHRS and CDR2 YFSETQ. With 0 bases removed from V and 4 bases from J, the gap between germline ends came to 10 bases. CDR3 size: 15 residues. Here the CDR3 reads CASSLVPGYNEKLFF. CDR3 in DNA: TGCGCCAGCAGCTTGGTGCCAGGCTATAATGAAAAACTGTTTTTT. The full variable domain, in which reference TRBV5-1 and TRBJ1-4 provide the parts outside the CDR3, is KAGVTQTPRYLIKTRGQQVTLSCSPISGHRSVSWYQQTPGQGLQFLFEYFSETQRNKGNFPGRFSGRQFSNSRSEMNVSTLELGDSALYLCASSLVPGYNEKLFFGSGTQLSVL.

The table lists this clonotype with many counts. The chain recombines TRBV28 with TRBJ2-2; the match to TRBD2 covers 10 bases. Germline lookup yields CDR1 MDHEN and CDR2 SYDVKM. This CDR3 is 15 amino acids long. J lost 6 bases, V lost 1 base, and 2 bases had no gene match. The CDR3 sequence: CASSLLSGGAGELFF. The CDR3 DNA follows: TGTGCCAGCAGTTTATTAAGCGGGGGGGCCGGGGAGCTGTTTTTT.

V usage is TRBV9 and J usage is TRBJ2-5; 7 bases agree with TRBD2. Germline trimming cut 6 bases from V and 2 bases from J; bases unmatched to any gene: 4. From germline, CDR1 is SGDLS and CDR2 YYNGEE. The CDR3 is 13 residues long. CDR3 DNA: TGTGCCAGCACCCCAGCGGGGCAAGAGACCCAGTACTTC. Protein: CASTPAGQETQYF.

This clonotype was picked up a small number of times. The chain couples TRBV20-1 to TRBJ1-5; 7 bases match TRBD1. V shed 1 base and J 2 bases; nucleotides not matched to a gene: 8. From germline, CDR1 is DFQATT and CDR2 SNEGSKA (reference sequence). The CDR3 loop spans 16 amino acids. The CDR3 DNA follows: TGCAGTGCTAGAGTTCAGGGGGTATTCGGCAATCAGCCCCAGCATTTT. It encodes CSARVQGVFGNQPQHF.